The source of this T cell receptor (beta chain) is a study of identical twins. The study, taken as a whole, reports: Less excess twin sharing appeared in beta out-of-frame sequences.

V lost 0 bases and J lost 3; bases outside the gene matches: 10. Germline CDR1 and CDR2: MGHRA and YSYEKL. This CDR3 spans 18 amino acids. TCRdb re-analysed the 5' RACE reads in MiXCR, keeping a single row per CDR3 protein. The sample holds some 660,000 distinct CDR3 sequences, around 8.6% seen once. In regard to this clonotype: No antigen is known for it.

These records were also assigned to another study, of yellow fever vaccine responses in identical twins.

The rearrangement joins TRBV4-1 to TRBJ2-1; 8 positions match TRBD2. The sequenced material came from PBMCs. The TCR was taken from a woman aged 18-30 years in good health. CDR3 loop: CASSQDPPGLVIYNEQFF. In DNA form, the CDR3 reads TGCGCCAGCAGCCAAGATCCCCCGGGACTAGTGATCTACAATGAGCAGTTCTTC.